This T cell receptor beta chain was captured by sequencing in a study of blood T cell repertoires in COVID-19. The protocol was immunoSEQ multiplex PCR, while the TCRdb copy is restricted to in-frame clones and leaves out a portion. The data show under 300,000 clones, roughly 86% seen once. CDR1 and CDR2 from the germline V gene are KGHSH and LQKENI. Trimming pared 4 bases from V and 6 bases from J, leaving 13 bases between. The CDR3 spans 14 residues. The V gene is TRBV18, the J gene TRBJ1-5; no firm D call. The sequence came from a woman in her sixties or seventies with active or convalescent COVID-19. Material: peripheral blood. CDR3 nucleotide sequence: TGTGCCAGCTCACTAATGGCGGAGGGTCAGCCCCAGCATTTT. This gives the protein CASSLMAEGQPQHF. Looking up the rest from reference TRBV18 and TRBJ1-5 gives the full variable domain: NAGVMQNPRHLVRRRGQEARLRCSPMKGHSHVYWYRQLPEEGLKFMVYLQKENIIDESGMPKERFSAEFPKEGPSILRIQQVVRGDSAAYFCASSLMAEGQPQHFGDGTRLSIL.